The 17 T cell receptor beta chains below come from one sample, sequenced in a study of CD8 T cells in ankylosing spondylitis. These TCRs are of unknown antigen specificity. Study-level results: For ankylosing spondylitis blood, a TCR beta motif of several highly homologous variants appeared characteristic.

TCRdb processed the 5' RACE reads anew with MiXCR; each CDR3 protein has one entry. Of roughly 220,000 distinct CDR3 sequences in the sample, approximately 16% are singletons; the top ten hold under 55%. The sequencing input was blood, either unsorted or a sorted T cell fraction (not recorded which). The origin of the receptors is a male donor with ankylosing spondylitis.

The chain carries TRBV10-3 and TRBJ2-7; a possible D gene is TRBD1 (8 bases). The CDR3 length is 14 residues. CDR1 ENHRY and CDR2 SYGVKD come from the germline V gene. The V end lost 6 bases, the J end lost 3 bases, and 15 bases lay between the germline ends. The CDR3 protein is CAISPDREGYEQYF. CDR3 DNA sequence: TGTGCCATCAGCCCGGACAGGGAGGGCTACGAGCAGTACTTC.

This clonotype was picked up a small number of times. The chain employs TRBV5-6 and TRBJ2-1; no definite D call. The CDR3 length is 14 residues. Germline CDR1 and CDR2: SGHDT and YYEEEE. Trimming pared 4 bases from V and 7 bases from J, leaving 15 bases between. The CDR3 coding sequence is TGTGCCAGCAGCCGTCCGACACCCTCAAATGAGCAGTTCTTC. It codes for CASSRPTPSNEQFF.

The table lists this clonotype with a few counts. The rearrangement links TRBV7-9 to TRBJ1-1; D remains ambiguous. This CDR3 is built from 13 residues. V lost 1 base and J lost 4, with 7 bases in between. Germline values: CDR1 SEHNR, CDR2 FQNEAQ (reference sequence). Written as DNA, the CDR3 is TGTGCCAGCAGCTTAGGCCCGCTCACTGAAGCTTTCTTT. Protein sequence: CASSLGPLTEAFF. Looking up the rest from reference TRBV7-9 and TRBJ1-1 gives the full variable domain: DTGVSQNPRHKITKRGQNVTFRCDPISEHNRLYWYRQTLGQGPEFLTYFQNEAQLEKSRLLSDRFSAERPKGSFSTLEIQRTEQGDSAMYLCASSLGPLTEAFFGQGTRLTVV.

J is TRBJ1-1 and V is TRBV5-4; D is unresolved. Trimming shortened V by 6 bases and J by 5 bases, and 11 bases separated the two germline ends. CDR1 is SGHNT and CDR2 is YYREEE in the germline V gene (reference sequence). The CDR3 has 12 residues. DNA for the CDR3: TGTGCCAGCACCGATCGGGTTACTGAAGCTTTCTTT. This gives the protein CASTDRVTEAFF. The whole variable domain, remainder taken from reference TRBV5-4 and TRBJ1-1, is ETGVTQSPTHLIKTRGQQVTLRCSSQSGHNTVSWYQQALGQGPQFIFQYYREEENGRGNFPPRFSGLQFPNYSSELNVNALELDDSALYLCASTDRVTEAFFGQGTRLTVV.

The rearrangement links TRBV19 to TRBJ1-2; 8 positions agree with TRBD1. The junction had 5 bases not matched to a gene; V was cut back by 6 bases and J by 2 bases. CDR3 length: 14 residues. Looked up from germline, CDR1 is LNHDA and CDR2 is SQIVND (reference sequence). CDR3 sequence reads: CASSWTGTNYGYTF. The CDR3 DNA sequence: TGTGCCAGTAGCTGGACAGGGACCAACTATGGCTACACCTTC. The whole variable domain, filled in from reference TRBV19 and TRBJ1-2, reads DGGITQSPKYLFRKEGQNVTLSCEQNLNHDAMYWYRQDPGQGLRLIYYSQIVNDFQKGDIAEGYSVSREKKESFPLTVTSAQKNPTAFYLCASSWTGTNYGYTFGSGTRLTVV.

The sample holds a few counts of this clonotype. The gene calls are TRBV27 and TRBJ2-7; 11 bases fit TRBD2. Germline V gene sequence: CDR1 MNHEY, CDR2 SMNVEV (reference sequence). V was clipped by 5 bases and J by 4 bases; unmatched bases: 4. The length of the CDR3 is 14 residues. This CDR3 reads CASSPVAGGYEQYF. The CDR3 coding sequence is TGTGCCAGCAGTCCGGTAGCGGGAGGGTACGAGCAGTACTTC.

The chain uses TRBV27 and TRBJ2-7, with TRBD1 as a possible D gene (6 bases). V lost 5 bases and J 3 bases, leaving 14 bases between the germline ends. Germline V gene sequence: CDR1 MNHEY, CDR2 SMNVEV (reference sequence). CDR3 length: 14 residues. The CDR3 spells CASSITGSRYEQYF. The CDR3, as DNA: TGTGCCAGCAGTATTACAGGGTCTCGCTACGAGCAGTACTTC.

J is TRBJ2-3 and V is TRBV5-1; TRBD2 matches at 9 bases. With V trimmed by 3 bases and J by 1 base, 9 bases remained unmatched. This CDR3 region has 17 residues. Looked up from germline, CDR1 is SGHRS and CDR2 is YFSETQ. As DNA, the CDR3 is TGCGCCAGCAGCTCAGTCCTCGGCGGGGGGGGCACAGATACGCAGTATTTT. It yields the protein CASSSVLGGGGTDTQYF.

This clonotype was observed at least ten times. The rearrangement uses TRBV11-2 and TRBJ2-1; D not certain. This CDR3 has 13 amino acids. Germline V gene data show CDR1 as SGHAT and CDR2 as FQNNGV. The germline V and J ends were trimmed by 2 bases and 5 bases, with 7 bases remaining between them. This CDR3 reads CASSLPGNNEQFF. The CDR3 nucleotides are TGTGCCAGCAGCTTACCCGGAAACAATGAGCAGTTCTTC.

This clonotype has ten or more counts. The rearrangement joins TRBV12-3 or TRBV12-4 to TRBJ2-7, with a tentative D call TRBD2 (7 bases). The CDR3 length is 14 residues. Trimming removed 10 bases at V and 5 bases at J, with 21 bases between. The chain's CDR3 is CATAEGGLQNEQYF. CDR3 nucleotides: TGTGCCACTGCCGAGGGGGGGCTCCAGAACGAGCAGTACTTC.

This clonotype turned up a few times. The chain combines TRBV27 with TRBJ2-2; D gene uncertain. CDR3 size: 14 residues. Germline loops: CDR1 MNHEY, CDR2 SMNVEV (reference sequence). V was trimmed by 5 bases and J by 0 bases, leaving 7 bases between them. The chain's CDR3 is CASSISSNTGELFF. For the CDR3, the DNA is TGTGCCAGCAGTATCTCCTCGAACACCGGGGAGCTGTTTTTT.

The chain has TRBV24-1 and TRBJ1-2, with TRBD1 as a possible D gene (5 bases). Trimming cost V 4 bases and J 0 bases, with 35 bases left between them. Germline-derived CDR1 and CDR2 are KGHDR and SFDVKD. This CDR3 has 23 residues. The CDR3 reads CATSDPSGAGRDWGPWPNYGYTF. In DNA form, the CDR3 reads TGTGCCACCAGTGACCCCTCCGGGGCAGGGCGTGATTGGGGCCCTTGGCCTAACTATGGCTACACCTTC.

This clonotype was counted between two and nine times. This chain connects TRBV5-6 to TRBJ2-5; 9 bases map to TRBD1. The CDR3 has 15 amino acids. J was trimmed by 5 bases and V by 1 base; bases with no gene match: 6. Per germline, CDR1 SGHDT and CDR2 YYEEEE. The CDR3, as DNA: TGTGCCAGCAGCTTGCCTACAGGGGGCCGGGAGACCCAGTACTTC. This gives the protein CASSLPTGGRETQYF.

A remark on this clonotype: The junction differs from germline at one of its ends, possibly a read error. The chain recombines TRBV7-9 with TRBJ2-5; no definite D call. Germline lookup yields CDR1 SEHNR and CDR2 FQNEAQ (reference sequence). There are 15 residues in the CDR3. The CDR3 here is CASSLGYIVLENQYF. CDR3 coding DNA: TGTGCCAGCAGCCTAGGTTATATAGTTTTGGAGAACCAGTACTTC.

This clonotype was counted only a few times. Here the CDR3 reads CASSLPSQGLTYNEQFF. The CDR3 region has the DNA TGCGCCAGCAGCCTCCCGTCACAGGGGCTGACCTACAATGAGCAGTTCTTC. V is TRBV5-1 and J is TRBJ2-1; 7 bases match TRBD1. The trim removed 4 bases at V and 2 bases at J, leaving 12 bases unmatched. This CDR3 is 17 amino acids long. Germline V gene sequence: CDR1 SGHRS, CDR2 YFSETQ. The whole variable domain, remainder taken from reference TRBV5-1 and TRBJ2-1, is KAGVTQTPRYLIKTRGQQVTLSCSPISGHRSVSWYQQTPGQGLQFLFEYFSETQRNKGNFPGRFSGRQFSNSRSEMNVSTLELGDSALYLCASSLPSQGLTYNEQFFGPGTRLTVL.

The sample holds a few counts of this clonotype. CDR3 DNA: TGTGCCAGCAGTTTATCGGAAGGCCTTACCTACGAGCAGTACTTC. This encodes CASSLSEGLTYEQYF. The chain joins TRBV27 to TRBJ2-7; D gene ambiguous. There are 15 residues in the CDR3. Trimming left V 0 bases short and J 2 bases short, with 11 bases between. Looked up from germline, CDR1 is MNHEY and CDR2 is SMNVEV (reference sequence).

The chain couples TRBV10-2 to TRBJ1-1, with D possibly being TRBD1 (5 bases). CDR1 is WSHSY, CDR2 SAAADI, per germline. With 6 bases removed from V and 3 bases from J, the gap between germline ends came to 11 bases. This CDR3 contains 13 residues. The CDR3 DNA sequence: TGCGCCAGCAGCCAGGGTTTGTACACTGAAGCTTTCTTT. It yields the protein CASSQGLYTEAFF.